The clone carrying this T cell receptor beta chain is large. Its antigen is not identified. The sample belongs to a study of CD8 T cells in ankylosing spondylitis. Study outcomes and limitations: A motif of under ten highly homologous TCR beta variants was seen as apparently characteristic of ankylosing spondylitis blood.

Each CDR3 protein is one row after TCRdb ran MiXCR on the 5' RACE reads. The sample shows some 140,000 distinct CDR3 sequences, roughly 7.7% of them seen only once. The origin of this receptor is a male donor with ankylosing spondylitis. The material sequenced was synovial fluid, either unsorted or a sorted T cell fraction (not recorded which).

For the CDR3, the DNA is TGCGCCAGCAAGAGAGGGACAACCAACACCGGGGAGCTGTTTTTT. Residues: CASKRGTTNTGELFF. The V gene is TRBV5-1, the J gene TRBJ2-2; the D gene is possibly TRBD1 (6 bases). The germline V gene encodes CDR1 SGHRS and CDR2 YFSETQ. This CDR3 has 15 residues. Trimming left V 6 bases short and J 2 bases short, with 14 bases between.